These 12 T cell receptor beta chains originate from one sample sequenced in a study of beta chain features in type 1 diabetes. cDNA synthesis used the whole RNA isolate, giving expressed TCRB sequences. Data came from immunoSEQ multiplex PCR; TCRdb stores just in-frame clones and leaves some out. The sample carries 400,000 to 450,000 clones, about 15% recorded once. The sequenced sample was naive CD4+ T cells from blood. These receptors were obtained from a man under 40 in good health.

CDR3 sequence (DNA): TGTGCCACCAGCCCGGGGACATTCCGAGAGACCCAGTACTTC. It translates to CATSPGTFRETQYF. V usage is TRBV15 and J usage is TRBJ2-5; D may be TRBD1 (6 bases). Trimming left V 5 bases short and J 4 bases short, with 14 bases between. This CDR3 is 14 amino acids long. Looked up from germline, CDR1 is LNHNV and CDR2 is YYDKDF (reference sequence).

This clone was picked up one time. The chain is built from TRBV5-1 and TRBJ2-7; possibly TRBD1 for D (6 bases). This CDR3 has 14 amino acids. Germline CDR1 and CDR2: SGHRS and YFSETQ. Trimming took off 4 bases at V and 0 bases at J, with 11 bases between the two ends. This chain's CDR3 is CASSADSTSYEQYF. CDR3 sequence (DNA): TGCGCCAGCAGCGCGGACAGCACCTCCTACGAGCAGTACTTC.

This clone was detected a few times. The V and J genes are TRBV2 and TRBJ2-5; TRBD1 is a possible D gene (5 bases). Per the germline V gene, CDR1 is SNHLY and CDR2 is FYNNEI. V was pared by 2 bases and J by 3 bases, with 7 bases between. This CDR3 is built from 13 residues. The CDR3 nucleotides are TGTGCCAGCAGTGAATGGACAAAAGAGACCCAGTACTTC. It codes for CASSEWTKETQYF.

This clone was seen a few times. The rearrangement uses TRBV18 and TRBJ2-5, with TRBD1 as a possible D gene (5 bases). From germline, CDR1 is KGHSH and CDR2 LQKENI. The CDR3 totals 13 residues. V lost 5 bases and J lost 5, with 12 bases in between. The CDR3 loop is CASSSRAWETQYF. In DNA form, the CDR3 reads TGTGCCAGCTCATCCAGGGCGTGGGAGACCCAGTACTTC.

This clone showed up just a few times. The genes are TRBV7-9 and TRBJ2-3; D is ambiguous. Germline V gives CDR1 SEHNR, CDR2 FQNEAQ (reference sequence). V lost 8 bases, J lost 2 bases, and 5 bases lay in between. The CDR3 is 11 residues long. The chain's CDR3 is CASRATDTQYF. The CDR3 nucleotides are TGTGCCAGCCGGGCCACAGATACGCAGTATTTT.

This clone was seen more than once but under ten times. The chain links TRBV27 to TRBJ2-6; D is tentatively TRBD1 or TRBD2 (5 bases each). There are 14 residues in the CDR3. V was trimmed by 6 bases and J by 7 bases, leaving 13 bases between them. Germline CDR1 and CDR2: MNHEY and SMNVEV (reference sequence). The CDR3 nucleotides read TGTGCCAGCAGGAGGGGCCGCCTTGCCAACGTCCTGACTTTC. Protein: CASRRGRLANVLTF.

This clone was found many times. This rearrangement joins TRBV30 to TRBJ1-2; 8 bases line up with TRBD1. CDR1 GTSNPN and CDR2 SVGIG come from the germline V gene (reference sequence). The V segment lost 1 base and the J segment 8 bases; nucleotides outside the gene matches: 9. This CDR3 region has 14 residues. CDR3 region: CAWSGGTGPSGYTF. DNA of the CDR3: TGTGCCTGGAGTGGGGGGACAGGCCCTTCGGGCTACACCTTC.

As to this clone: Different DNA sequences within this sample yield the same CDR3. This chain connects TRBV5-4 to TRBJ2-3, with 10 bases identical to TRBD2. Looked up from germline, CDR1 is SGHNT and CDR2 is YYREEE (reference sequence). V trimming: 4 bases; J trimming: 1 base; junction bases outside the gene matches: 3. The CDR3 length is 15 residues. DNA of the CDR3: TGTGCCAGCAGCCTAGCGGGAGTCGGCACAGATACGCAGTATTTT. Protein sequence: CASSLAGVGTDTQYF.

The chain uses TRBV7-9 and TRBJ1-4, with no clear D. Germline assignment: CDR1 SEHNR and CDR2 FQNEAQ (reference sequence). The CDR3 contains 16 residues. V lost 3 bases and J lost 0, with 11 bases in between. In DNA, the CDR3 is TGTGCCAGCAGCTTGGGTCGACTTGCAACTAATGAAAAACTGTTTTTT. Translation: CASSLGRLATNEKLFF. Complete variable domain (other parts from reference TRBV7-9 and TRBJ1-4): DTGVSQNPRHKITKRGQNVTFRCDPISEHNRLYWYRQTLGQGPEFLTYFQNEAQLEKSRLLSDRFSAERPKGSFSTLEIQRTEQGDSAMYLCASSLGRLATNEKLFFGSGTQLSVL.

This clone appeared many times. The chain has TRBV30 and TRBJ2-2; 8 bases align to TRBD2. The trim removed 2 bases at V and 5 bases at J, leaving 1 base unmatched. The CDR3 is made up of 13 amino acids. Germline assignment: CDR1 GTSNPN and CDR2 SVGIG (reference sequence). CDR3 sequence reads: CAWSKRETGELFF. CDR3 in DNA: TGTGCCTGGAGTAAGCGGGAGACCGGGGAGCTGTTTTTT. Full variable domain (remainder filled in from reference TRBV30 and TRBJ2-2): SQTIHQWPATLVQPVGSPLSLECTVEGTSNPNLYWYRQAAGRGLQLLFYSVGIGQISSEVPQNLSASRPQDRQFILSSKKLLLSDSGFYLCAWSKRETGELFFGEGSRLTVL.

Only a few counts were recorded for this clone. This chain uses TRBV6-5 with TRBJ1-4; D unclear. The CDR3 extends over 13 amino acids. Germline V CDR1 and CDR2: MNHEY, SVGAGI. Trimming pared 6 bases from V and 7 bases from J, leaving 12 bases between. The DNA for the CDR3 is TGTGCCAGCAGGGGTCTGGGTAGTGAAAAACTGTTTTTT. Its protein product is CASRGLGSEKLFF.

The chain employs TRBV29-1 and TRBJ1-3; 8 nucleotides line up with TRBD1. CDR3 length: 16 amino acids. The V gene end was trimmed by 7 bases and the J gene end by 1 base; junction bases not matched to a gene: 12. Germline CDR1 is SQVTM and CDR2 is ANQGSEA. The CDR3 DNA follows: TGCAGCGCAACCGTTCCGACAGGGGCTTCTGGAAACACCATATATTTT. Translating it yields CSATVPTGASGNTIYF.